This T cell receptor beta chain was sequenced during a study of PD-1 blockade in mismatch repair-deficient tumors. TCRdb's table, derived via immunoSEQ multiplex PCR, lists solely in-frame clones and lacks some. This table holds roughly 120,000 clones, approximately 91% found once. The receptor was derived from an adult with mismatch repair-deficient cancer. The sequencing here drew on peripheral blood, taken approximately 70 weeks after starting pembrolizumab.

This chain's CDR3 is CASSQPSGQETQYF. Written as DNA, the CDR3 is TGTGCCAGCAGCCAACCTAGCGGGCAAGAGACCCAGTACTTC. The chain recombines TRBV4-2 with TRBJ2-5; TRBD2 matches at 8 bases. This CDR3 is 14 amino acids long. The ends lost 2 bases at V and 2 bases at J; junction bases unmatched: 1. Germline CDR1 LGHNA, CDR2 YNFKEQ.